What follows describes a single T cell receptor beta chain. Its antigen remains undetermined. The input lacks base qualities; no much larger clone sits a single base away. TCRbeta CDR3 regions were amplified from genomic DNA by means of the immunoSEQ Assay, a bias-controlled multiplex PCR. From the authors' description of their analysis: Within the assay, amplification of reference gene primers was used to estimate how many nucleated cells each sample contained. To quantify the absolute abundance of each unique TCRbeta CDR3 rearrangement, sequence reads were collapsed and filtered. Productive Simpson clonality was computed per sample as the square root of Simpson's diversity index over productive rearrangements. This is the immuneACCESS table as TCRdb keeps it, with only in-frame sequences that have V and J called. A part of the clones is gone; compared with another copy, unresolved V genes explain less than half, and the rest is unexplained. For V, J and clone size, that table is used; D and trimming come from the DNA. The sample has about 200,000 clones on record, 92% of them singletons. The top ten clonotypes cover 1% to 1.5% of the sample.

V lost 6 bases and J lost 4 bases, and the count of bases not matched to a germline gene is 2. The cysteine opens and the phenylalanine closes a CDR3 of 14 amino acids. Only the CDR3 portion is preserved as DNA: 42 bases, with reading frame beginning at the first base. Sequences MNHEY (CDR1) and SVGEGT (CDR2) are obtained from the germline V gene. Each collaborating institution followed its own protocols to collect whole blood in K2EDTA tubes. For TCRbeta analysis, collaborator samples were shipped as frozen whole blood, as isolated PBMCs, or as DNA extracted from either sample type. This specimen comes from a study of blood T cell repertoires in COVID-19 (dated by TCRdb to about 2020). At the level of the whole study: Collaborator samples came from the United States, Italy and Spain and covered acute and convalescent phases of COVID-19. The prospective study material was composed of cDNA or gDNA derived from T cells, B-cell-depleted T cells, or PBMCs. The samples were drawn from two sources: the first 160 participants of the ongoing ImmuneRACE study, and 1,200 or so subjects contributed by 6 global collaborators. Where available, HLA class I and class II types were obtained from metadata supplied by the sample provider rather than from assay-based typing. Subjects who had been exposed to COVID-19, were actively infected with it, or had recovered from it provided the deeply sampled blood TCRbeta repertoires that made up the dataset. A de-identified subject ID, COVID-19 status, age in years and sex were almost always included in the sample metadata. A freely available public database, intended as a resource for researchers studying the immune response to SARS-CoV-2, is where the repertoires were released. Overall study outcomes, separate from this receptor: How much clinical and demographic metadata was included differed by source and by participant, and the metadata was provided uncurated.

The rearrangement combines TRBV6-2 or TRBV6-3 with TRBJ2-2; 10 middle bases align to TRBD1. The sample was peripheral blood. This clonotype originated in a man aged 25 to 40 with acute or convalescent COVID-19. The encoded CDR3 is CASSRTGGTGELFF. The DNA is TGTGCCAGCAGCCGGACAGGGGGCACCGGGGAGCTGTTTTTT.